The clone carrying this T cell receptor (beta chain) was seen a handful of times. What it binds is not known. The data belong to a study of post-analysis software for immune sequencing data. Study-wide results and caveats: In patients, about 5 TRBV segments were more frequent than in controls, with TRBV5-6, TRBV5-1 and TRBV20-1 among them.

Included in the TCR beta cDNA libraries were unique molecular identifiers. TCRdb independently ran MiXCR on the PCR reads; one entry per CDR3 protein. The sample records some 890,000 distinct CDR3 sequences, approximately 53% being singletons. Germline V gives CDR1 MNHEY, CDR2 SMNVEV (reference sequence). V lost 2 bases and J 6 bases, leaving 9 bases between the germline ends. This CDR3 comprises 13 residues. The specimen sequenced was blood. The chain links TRBV27 to TRBJ2-3; D remains ambiguous. The sequence was collected from a girl aged 10-17 years with multiple sclerosis. CDR3 nucleotides: TGTGCCAGCAGTTTAATCGAAGGCGATACGCAGTATTTT. Translated: CASSLIEGDTQYF.